The table lists the clone carrying this T cell receptor beta chain with a few counts. This record comes from a study of patients and donors after allogeneic stem cell transplantation. TCRdb re-called the RT-PCR reads with MiXCR, one entry per CDR3 protein. The table includes about 110,000 distinct CDR3 sequences, roughly 35% detected once. Germline V CDR1 and CDR2: DFQATT, SNEGSKA (reference sequence). CDR3 length: 16 amino acids. Unmatched junction bases numbered 11, after V lost 2 bases and J lost 2 bases. Sequenced: blood, either unsorted or a sorted T cell fraction (not recorded which). The V call is TRBV20-1, the J call TRBJ1-2; TRBD1 agrees at 7 bases. The TCR originated in a human donor who was either an allogeneic HSCT recipient or a stem cell or donor lymphocyte infusion donor (not recorded which). It is not recorded whose cells these are; they may come from a transplant donor. CDR3 amino acids: CSARRTGVTTNYGYTF. The CDR3 region has the DNA TGCAGTGCTAGAAGGACAGGCGTGACAACCAACTATGGCTACACCTTC.